The 26 T cell receptor beta chains in this list originate from one sample, sequenced in a study of blood T cell repertoires in COVID-19. Sequencing used immunoSEQ multiplex PCR; TCRdb keeps in-frame clones, though not all of them. The data hold 200,000 to 250,000 clones, with over 75% observed a single time. The source material was peripheral blood. These receptors were obtained from a man in his forties or fifties with active or convalescent COVID-19.

This clone appeared a single time. This sequence joins TRBV25-1 and TRBJ1-4; 8 nucleotides align to TRBD1. Germline CDR1 MGHDK, CDR2 SYGVNS. The CDR3 runs to 15 residues. Trimming took 4 bases from V and 5 from J; bases not matched to a gene: 6. The CDR3 protein is CASSARTGTNEKLFF. CDR3 nucleotides: TGTGCCAGCAGTGCAAGGACAGGGACGAATGAAAAACTGTTTTTT.

The CDR3 DNA follows: TGTGCCAGCAGTGCTCCAGGCAATCAGCCCCAGCATTTT. Amino acids: CASSAPGNQPQHF. The chain has TRBV25-1 and TRBJ1-5; D remains unclear. Germline V gene sequence: CDR1 MGHDK, CDR2 SYGVNS. The CDR3 spans 13 residues. The V end was cut by 4 bases, the J end by 2 bases, with 6 bases between.

The chain couples TRBV7-9 to TRBJ1-2, with D possibly TRBD1 on 6 matching bases. The CDR3 sequence is 17 residues long. Germline assignment: CDR1 SEHNR and CDR2 FQNEAQ (reference sequence). Trimming cost V 3 bases and J 1 base, with 18 bases left between them. The CDR3 loop is CASSLARGILFNYGYTF. Here the CDR3 DNA reads TGTGCCAGCAGCTTGGCCAGGGGCATACTGTTTAACTATGGCTACACCTTC.

The V and J genes are TRBV18 and TRBJ1-5, with TRBD1 matching over 7 bases. V lost 3 bases, J lost 1 base, and 6 bases stayed unmatched. CDR1 and CDR2 (germline): KGHSH, LQKENI. CDR3 length equals 16 residues. Here the CDR3 reads CASSPQGRGSNQPQHF. The CDR3 DNA follows: TGTGCCAGCTCACCCCAGGGCAGGGGGAGCAATCAGCCCCAGCATTTT.

This chain uses TRBV5-1 with TRBJ2-7; maybe TRBD2 (6 bases). V was cut by 0 bases and J by 7 bases, with 11 bases left in between. Germline V gene lookup returns CDR1 SGHRS and CDR2 YFSETQ. The CDR3 covers 13 residues. The CDR3 bases are TGCGCCAGCAGCTTGGAGGCAGGGAGGGAGCAGTACTTC. This encodes CASSLEAGREQYF.

This clone was counted only a few times. The J gene is TRBJ2-7, the V gene TRBV27; unclear D gene. Looked up from germline, CDR1 is MNHEY and CDR2 is SMNVEV (reference sequence). V was shortened by 3 bases and J by 6 bases, with 3 bases between the two germline ends. The CDR3 extends over 10 amino acids. Here the CDR3 DNA reads TGTGCCAGCAGTTTCCTCGAGCAGTACTTC. Translating it yields CASSFLEQYF.

V and J are TRBV19 and TRBJ1-4; tentative D call: TRBD1 (5 bases). Germline assignment: CDR1 LNHDA and CDR2 SQIVND (reference sequence). The CDR3 extends over 14 amino acids. With 3 bases removed from V and 8 bases from J, the gap between germline ends came to 13 bases. The chain's CDR3 is CASSIQAQGEKLFF. The DNA for the CDR3 is TGTGCCAGTAGTATCCAGGCCCAGGGAGAAAAACTGTTTTTT. The variable domain in full, completed from reference TRBV19 and TRBJ1-4, reads DGGITQSPKYLFRKEGQNVTLSCEQNLNHDAMYWYRQDPGQGLRLIYYSQIVNDFQKGDIAEGYSVSREKKESFPLTVTSAQKNPTAFYLCASSIQAQGEKLFFGSGTQLSVL.

Only a few counts were recorded for this clone. The chain has TRBV5-1 and TRBJ1-1; 8 bases map to TRBD1. Germline CDR1 and CDR2: SGHRS and YFSETQ. CDR3 length: 14 amino acids. V shed 0 bases and J 7 bases; nucleotides not matched to a gene: 5. CDR3 residues: CASSLVAGGGEAFF. The CDR3 nucleotides are TGCGCCAGCAGCTTGGTTGCAGGGGGCGGTGAAGCTTTCTTT.

CDR3 bases: TGTGCCAGTAGTACAGGGACAGGCCGTACTGAGCAGTTCTTC. Translation gives CASSTGTGRTEQFF. V usage is TRBV19 and J usage is TRBJ2-1; 8 nucleotides align to TRBD1. Germline trimming cut 4 bases from V and 9 bases from J; bases unmatched to any gene: 8. This CDR3 spans 14 amino acids. The germline CDR1 and CDR2 sequences are LNHDA and SQIVND (reference sequence).

The V gene is TRBV7-2, the J gene TRBJ1-2; TRBD1 matches 7 bases. J lost 7 bases, V lost 5 bases, and 7 bases had no gene match. The CDR3 is 13 residues long. The V gene's germline CDR1 is SGHTA and CDR2 FQGNSA. The CDR3 bases are TGTGCCAGCAGCCAGGACAGGAGGGGTGGCTACACCTTC. It is translated as CASSQDRRGGYTF.

This sequence joins TRBV5-1 and TRBJ2-3; 7 positions match TRBD2. CDR3 size: 15 residues. The junction had 7 bases not matched to a gene; V was cut back by 5 bases and J by 1 base. Per germline, CDR1 SGHRS and CDR2 YFSETQ. In DNA, the CDR3 is TGCGCCAGCAGGCGGGGGAGTGGGGGCACAGATACGCAGTATTTT. The encoded protein is CASRRGSGGTDTQYF.

Here the CDR3 reads CSVGYYSNQPQHF. The CDR3 DNA sequence: TGCAGCGTTGGCTATTATAGCAATCAGCCCCAGCATTTT. This sequence joins TRBV29-1 and TRBJ1-5, with D unclear. V lost 4 bases to trimming and J lost 0 bases, with 7 bases between them. The germline V gene encodes CDR1 SQVTM and CDR2 ANQGSEA. CDR3 length: 13 residues.

The chain joins TRBV7-9 to TRBJ1-1; D gene uncertain. V lost 5 bases, J lost 1 base, and 20 bases lay in between. Germline V lookup: CDR1 SEHNR, CDR2 FQNEAQ (reference sequence). The CDR3 is 17 amino acids. CDR3 nucleotide sequence: TGTGCCAGCAGCCTAAGTTTGGAGGCAGGCGGGAACACTGAAGCTTTCTTT. It is translated as CASSLSLEAGGNTEAFF.

V and J are TRBV19 and TRBJ1-3; TRBD1 agrees at 9 bases. The CDR3 has 15 amino acids. Trimming cost V 7 bases and J 4 bases; bases outside gene matches: 8. Germline V gene data show CDR1 as LNHDA and CDR2 as SQIVND (reference sequence). The CDR3 sequence: CASTVQGAGGNTIYF. The DNA for the CDR3 is TGTGCCAGTACGGTACAGGGGGCTGGAGGAAACACCATATATTTT. Looking up the rest from reference TRBV19 and TRBJ1-3 gives the full variable domain: DGGITQSPKYLFRKEGQNVTLSCEQNLNHDAMYWYRQDPGQGLRLIYYSQIVNDFQKGDIAEGYSVSREKKESFPLTVTSAQKNPTAFYLCASTVQGAGGNTIYFGEGSWLTVV.

The gene calls are TRBV6-4 and TRBJ2-1; 8 bases match TRBD2. This CDR3 region has 16 residues. The V and J ends lost 4 bases and 8 bases, in that order; junction bases with no gene match: 13. Germline CDR1 MRHNA, CDR2 SNTAGT. In nucleotides, the CDR3 is TGTGCCAGCAGTGCTCTGAGCGGGAGCATTTCAGATGAGCAGTTCTTC. Residues: CASSALSGSISDEQFF.

The chain links TRBV6-4 to TRBJ2-3, with D hard to call. Germline V CDR1 and CDR2: MRHNA, SNTAGT. The ends were cut back, 4 bases at V and 2 bases at J, with 13 bases in the middle. The CDR3 consists of 15 residues. CDR3 in amino acids: CASSAAGPYTDTQYF. The CDR3 DNA sequence: TGTGCCAGCAGTGCGGCAGGTCCTTACACAGATACGCAGTATTTT.

The V and J genes are TRBV27 and TRBJ1-5; 12 bases map to TRBD1. Germline loops: CDR1 MNHEY, CDR2 SMNVEV (reference sequence). Trimming removed 5 bases from V and 5 bases from J; junction bases left unmatched: 4. The CDR3 loop spans 15 amino acids. In DNA form, the CDR3 reads TGTGCCAGCAGTGCCGGGACAGGGGGCGATCAGCCCCAGCATTTT. Its protein is CASSAGTGGDQPQHF.

J is TRBJ1-1 and V is TRBV29-1; D is possibly TRBD1 (5 bases). Per the germline V gene, CDR1 is SQVTM and CDR2 is ANQGSEA. The CDR3 sequence is 12 residues long. Between the trimmed V and J ends, which lost 7 bases and 5 bases, there was a span of 14 bases. The CDR3 nucleotides read TGCAGCGCCCAAAGGTACAGGACTGAAGCTTTCTTT. Amino acids: CSAQRYRTEAFF.

The chain carries TRBV7-8 and TRBJ1-2, with a possible D match to TRBD1 (6 bases). CDR1 is SGHVS, CDR2 FQNEAQ, per germline. This CDR3 spans 14 amino acids. Trimming cost V 4 bases and J 4 bases, with 13 bases left between them. This CDR3 reads CASSWGHPSYGYTF. The CDR3 region has the DNA TGTGCCAGCAGCTGGGGGCACCCGTCCTATGGCTACACCTTC. The whole variable domain, filled in from reference TRBV7-8 and TRBJ1-2, reads GAGVSQSPRYKVAKRGQDVALRCDPISGHVSLFWYQQALGQGPEFLTYFQNEAQLDKSGLPSDRFFAERPEGSVSTLKIQRTQQEDSAVYLCASSWGHPSYGYTFGSGTRLTVV.

The chain has TRBV5-1 and TRBJ1-6, with 12 bases fitting TRBD1. V was clipped by 3 bases and J by 8 bases; unmatched bases: 6. Germline CDR1 SGHRS, CDR2 YFSETQ. The CDR3 runs 16 residues. The CDR3 loop reads CASSWGTGGSDSPLHF. CDR3 DNA: TGCGCCAGCAGCTGGGGGACAGGGGGCTCGGATTCACCCCTCCACTTT.

The chain recombines TRBV9 with TRBJ2-5, with 7 positions matching TRBD2. V gave up 6 bases and J gave up 2 bases; unmatched junction bases: 7. Germline CDR1 SGDLS, CDR2 YYNGEE. This CDR3 is 14 amino acids long. CDR3 residues: CASKRGLLQETQYF. The CDR3 DNA reads as TGTGCCAGCAAGCGGGGACTCCTACAAGAGACCCAGTACTTC.

The V and J genes are TRBV6-2 or TRBV6-3 and TRBJ1-6, with 7 bases aligning to TRBD1. The germline V gene has CDR1 MNHEY and CDR2 SVGEGT. J lost 7 bases, V lost 2 bases, and 11 bases had no gene match. This CDR3 has 17 residues. The CDR3 DNA is TGTGCCAGCAGTTACCCCCCTAGAGGGGGCAGGAATTCACCCCTCCACTTT. Encoded protein: CASSYPPRGGRNSPLHF.

Comment on this clone: This same CDR3 is encoded by further DNA sequences in the sample. J is TRBJ1-1 and V is TRBV27, with TRBD1 as a possible D gene (5 bases). Per the germline V gene, CDR1 is MNHEY and CDR2 is SMNVEV (reference sequence). The CDR3 runs to 14 residues. The germline V and J ends were trimmed by 2 bases and 1 base, with 8 bases remaining between them. The CDR3 loop reads CASSLGGENTEAFF. CDR3 DNA: TGTGCCAGCAGTTTAGGAGGGGAGAACACTGAAGCTTTCTTT.

This chain uses TRBV5-1 with TRBJ2-1, with a tentative D call TRBD2 (6 bases). Germline V lookup: CDR1 SGHRS, CDR2 YFSETQ. The length of the CDR3 is 14 residues. Trimming cost V 0 bases and J 8 bases, with 12 bases left between them. CDR3 sequence: CASSLVGLSDEQFF. The CDR3 coding sequence is TGCGCCAGCAGCTTGGTGGGACTCTCGGATGAGCAGTTCTTC. Supplemented by reference TRBV5-1 and TRBJ2-1, the full variable domain reads KAGVTQTPRYLIKTRGQQVTLSCSPISGHRSVSWYQQTPGQGLQFLFEYFSETQRNKGNFPGRFSGRQFSNSRSEMNVSTLELGDSALYLCASSLVGLSDEQFFGPGTRLTVL.

The chain has TRBV20-1 and TRBJ1-1, with D maybe TRBD1 (6 bases). This CDR3 spans 11 amino acids. Germline CDR1 is DFQATT and CDR2 is SNEGSKA (reference sequence). CDR3 amino acids: CAGVGNTEAFF. DNA for the CDR3: TGCGCAGGGGTGGGGAACACTGAAGCTTTCTTT.

This clone was found a few times. The rearrangement joins TRBV5-3 to TRBJ1-1; D unclear. TRBV5-3 is placed among ORFs of uncertain function. V lost 1 base to trimming and J lost 1 base, with 8 bases between them. The CDR3 extends over 14 amino acids. The CDR3: CARSLTERNTEAFF. CDR3 DNA sequence: TGTGCCAGAAGCTTGACCGAGCGGAACACTGAAGCTTTCTTT.